The rows below give T cell receptor beta chains drawn from one sample of a study of human T cells and chemical hapten exposure. TCRdb ran MiXCR on the RACE reads and lists one entry per CDR3 protein. The data show 130,000 or so distinct CDR3 sequences, about 11% seen once. This material consisted of whole blood, taken in connection with sensitization to the hapten diphenylcyclopropenone (DPC). These TCRs come from a woman between 45 and 65 years old with alopecia areata. Some clones in this sample may be carry-over from other donors' samples. Both conserved end residues are part of each CDR3. Each record gives: CDR3 length, V gene, clone size, J gene, CDR3 protein. Clone size is shown for a subset of rows, as once, few, many or a class of expanded clone.

CDR3 length: 13
V gene: TRBV27
clone size: .
J gene: TRBJ2-4
CDR3 protein: CASSGGTVDIQYF

CDR3 length: 18
V gene: TRBV7-2
clone size: many
J gene: TRBJ2-1
CDR3 protein: CASSLELAGGGAYNEQFF

CDR3 length: 14
V gene: TRBV30
clone size: few
J gene: TRBJ1-1
CDR3 protein: CAWTLGISVTEAFF

CDR3 length: 17
V gene: TRBV12-3/TRBV12-4
clone size: .
J gene: TRBJ2-1
CDR3 protein: CASSLAGRGSSYNEQFF

CDR3 length: 13
V gene: TRBV6-5
clone size: few
J gene: TRBJ2-3
CDR3 protein: CASSYGFSSPQYF

CDR3 length: 14
V gene: TRBV6-1
clone size: .
J gene: TRBJ1-6
CDR3 protein: CASSEGQGNSPLHF

CDR3 length: 12
V gene: TRBV5-5
clone size: .
J gene: TRBJ1-5
CDR3 protein: CASSSGDAPQHF

CDR3 length: 18
V gene: TRBV2
clone size: few
J gene: TRBJ1-5
CDR3 protein: CASSGGVGTSDSNQPQHF

CDR3 length: 13
V gene: TRBV6-6
clone size: .
J gene: TRBJ2-7
CDR3 protein: CASNRSGKGEQYF

CDR3 length: 16
V gene: TRBV9
clone size: few
J gene: TRBJ2-2
CDR3 protein: CASSVKREGHTGELFF

CDR3 length: 15
V gene: TRBV5-1
clone size: few
J gene: TRBJ2-7
CDR3 protein: CASSPRPGREYEQYF

CDR3 length: 16
V gene: TRBV20-1
clone size: many
J gene: TRBJ2-1
CDR3 protein: CSARRASGGAYNEQFF

CDR3 length: 14
V gene: TRBV27
clone size: .
J gene: TRBJ2-3
CDR3 protein: CASTASGRTDTQYF

CDR3 length: 12
V gene: TRBV12-3/TRBV12-4
clone size: many
J gene: TRBJ2-1
CDR3 protein: CASSPTSNEQFF

CDR3 length: 15
V gene: TRBV19
clone size: few
J gene: TRBJ2-7
CDR3 protein: CASSPGLANSYEQYF

CDR3 length: 18
V gene: TRBV3-1
clone size: few
J gene: TRBJ2-7
CDR3 protein: CASSQGIPGGSGSYEQYF

CDR3 length: 15
V gene: TRBV27
clone size: .
J gene: TRBJ1-5
CDR3 protein: CASSRGQTDNQPQHF

CDR3 length: 12
V gene: TRBV20-1
clone size: few
J gene: TRBJ2-7
CDR3 protein: CSARLALGEQYF

CDR3 length: 15
V gene: TRBV6-2/TRBV6-3
clone size: many
J gene: TRBJ2-3
CDR3 protein: CASSWGSGSSDTQYF